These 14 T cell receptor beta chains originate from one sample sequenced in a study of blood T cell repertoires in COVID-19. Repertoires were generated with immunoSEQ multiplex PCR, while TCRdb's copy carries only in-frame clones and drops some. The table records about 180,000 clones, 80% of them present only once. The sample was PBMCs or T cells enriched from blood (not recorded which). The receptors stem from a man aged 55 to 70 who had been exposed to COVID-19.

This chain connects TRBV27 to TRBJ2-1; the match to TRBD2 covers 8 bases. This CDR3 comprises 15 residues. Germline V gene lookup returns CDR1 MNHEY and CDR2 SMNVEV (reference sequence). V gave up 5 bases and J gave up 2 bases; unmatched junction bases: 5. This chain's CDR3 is CASSEREPTYNEQFF. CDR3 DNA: TGTGCCAGCAGTGAGCGGGAGCCCACCTACAATGAGCAGTTCTTC.

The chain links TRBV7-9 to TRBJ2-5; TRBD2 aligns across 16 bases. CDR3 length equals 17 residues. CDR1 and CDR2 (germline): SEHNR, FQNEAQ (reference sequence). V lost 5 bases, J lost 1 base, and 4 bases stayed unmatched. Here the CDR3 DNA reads TGTGCCAGCAGCGTGGGACTAGCGGGAGGGCCCCAAGAGACCCAGTACTTC. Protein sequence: CASSVGLAGGPQETQYF.

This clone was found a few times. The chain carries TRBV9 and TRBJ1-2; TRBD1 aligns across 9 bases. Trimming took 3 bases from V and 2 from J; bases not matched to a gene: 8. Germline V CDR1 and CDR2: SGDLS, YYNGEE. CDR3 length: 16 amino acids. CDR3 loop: CASSDNSGQGNYGYTF. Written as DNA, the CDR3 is TGTGCCAGCAGCGACAATTCGGGACAGGGAAACTATGGCTACACCTTC.

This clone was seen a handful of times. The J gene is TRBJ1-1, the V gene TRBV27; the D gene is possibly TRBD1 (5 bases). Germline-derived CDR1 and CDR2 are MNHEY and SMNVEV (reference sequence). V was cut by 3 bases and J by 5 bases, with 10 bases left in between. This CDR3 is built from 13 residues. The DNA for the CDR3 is TGTGCCAGCAGTTTCTCAGGGAGGACTGAAGCTTTCTTT. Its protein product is CASSFSGRTEAFF.

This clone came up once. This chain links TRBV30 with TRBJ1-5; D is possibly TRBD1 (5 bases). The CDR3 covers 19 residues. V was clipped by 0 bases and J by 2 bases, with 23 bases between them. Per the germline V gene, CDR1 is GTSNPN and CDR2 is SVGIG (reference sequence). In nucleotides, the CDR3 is TGTGCCTGGAGTGTAGCGAGGACCTTTCGGGGGAATCGCAATCAGCCCCAGCATTTT. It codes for CAWSVARTFRGNRNQPQHF.

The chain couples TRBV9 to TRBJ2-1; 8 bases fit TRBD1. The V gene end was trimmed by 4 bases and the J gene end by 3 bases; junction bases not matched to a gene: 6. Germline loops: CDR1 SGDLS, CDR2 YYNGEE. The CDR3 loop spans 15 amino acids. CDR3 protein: CASSSNGQGYNEQFF. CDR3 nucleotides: TGTGCCAGCAGCTCTAATGGACAGGGCTACAATGAGCAGTTCTTC.

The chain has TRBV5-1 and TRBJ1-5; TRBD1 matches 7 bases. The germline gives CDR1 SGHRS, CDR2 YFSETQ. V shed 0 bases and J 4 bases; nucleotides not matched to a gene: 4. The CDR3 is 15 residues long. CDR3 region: CASSLDPGGNQPQHF. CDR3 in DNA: TGCGCCAGCAGCTTGGACCCAGGGGGGAATCAGCCCCAGCATTTT. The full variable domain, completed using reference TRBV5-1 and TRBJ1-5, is KAGVTQTPRYLIKTRGQQVTLSCSPISGHRSVSWYQQTPGQGLQFLFEYFSETQRNKGNFPGRFSGRQFSNSRSEMNVSTLELGDSALYLCASSLDPGGNQPQHFGDGTRLSIL.

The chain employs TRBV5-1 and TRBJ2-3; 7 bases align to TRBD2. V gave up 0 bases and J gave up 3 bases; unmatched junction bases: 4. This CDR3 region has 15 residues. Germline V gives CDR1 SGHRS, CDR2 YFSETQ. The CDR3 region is CASSLVTSITDTQYF. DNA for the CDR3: TGCGCCAGCAGCTTGGTGACTAGCATTACAGATACGCAGTATTTT.

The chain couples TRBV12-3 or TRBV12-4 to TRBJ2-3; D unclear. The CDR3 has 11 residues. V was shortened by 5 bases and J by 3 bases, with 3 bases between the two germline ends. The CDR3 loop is CASSQTDTQYF. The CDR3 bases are TGTGCCAGCAGTCAAACAGATACGCAGTATTTT.

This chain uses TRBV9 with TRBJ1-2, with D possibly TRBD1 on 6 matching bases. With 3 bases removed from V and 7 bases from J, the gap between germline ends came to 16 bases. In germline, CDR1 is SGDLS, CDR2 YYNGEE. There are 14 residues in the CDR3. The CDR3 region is CASSDEWGLSGYTF. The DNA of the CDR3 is TGTGCCAGCAGCGACGAGTGGGGGCTTAGTGGCTACACCTTC.

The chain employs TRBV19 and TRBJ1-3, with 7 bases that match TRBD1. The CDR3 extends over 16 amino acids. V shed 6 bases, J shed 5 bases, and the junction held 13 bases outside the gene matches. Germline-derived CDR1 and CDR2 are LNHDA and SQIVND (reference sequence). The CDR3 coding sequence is TGTGCCAGTAGCCAAAACCGGGACAGTCGGCGAAACACCATATATTTT. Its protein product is CASSQNRDSRRNTIYF. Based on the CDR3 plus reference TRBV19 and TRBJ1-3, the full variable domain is DGGITQSPKYLFRKEGQNVTLSCEQNLNHDAMYWYRQDPGQGLRLIYYSQIVNDFQKGDIAEGYSVSREKKESFPLTVTSAQKNPTAFYLCASSQNRDSRRNTIYFGEGSWLTVV.

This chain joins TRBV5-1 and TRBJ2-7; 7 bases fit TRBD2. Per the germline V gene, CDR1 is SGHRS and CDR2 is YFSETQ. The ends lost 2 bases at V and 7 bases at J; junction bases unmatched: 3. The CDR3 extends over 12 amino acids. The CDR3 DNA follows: TGCGCCAGCAGCTTCGGGGGGTCGGAGCAGTACTTC. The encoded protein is CASSFGGSEQYF.

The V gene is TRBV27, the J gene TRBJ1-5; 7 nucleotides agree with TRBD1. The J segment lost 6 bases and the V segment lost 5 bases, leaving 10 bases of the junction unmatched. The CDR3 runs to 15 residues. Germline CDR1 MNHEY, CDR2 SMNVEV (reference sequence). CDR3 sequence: CASSLGKGAGQPQHF. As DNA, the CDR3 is TGTGCCAGCAGTCTAGGGAAGGGGGCTGGTCAGCCCCAGCATTTT.

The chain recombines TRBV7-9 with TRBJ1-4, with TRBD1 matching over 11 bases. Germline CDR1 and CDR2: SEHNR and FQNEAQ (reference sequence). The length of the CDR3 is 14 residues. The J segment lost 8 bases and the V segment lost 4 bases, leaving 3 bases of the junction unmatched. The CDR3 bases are TGTGCCAGCAGCTCGGGGACAGGGGGGGAAAAACTGTTTTTT. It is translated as CASSSGTGGEKLFF. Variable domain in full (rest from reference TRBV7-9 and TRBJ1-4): DTGVSQNPRHKITKRGQNVTFRCDPISEHNRLYWYRQTLGQGPEFLTYFQNEAQLEKSRLLSDRFSAERPKGSFSTLEIQRTEQGDSAMYLCASSSGTGGEKLFFGSGTQLSVL.